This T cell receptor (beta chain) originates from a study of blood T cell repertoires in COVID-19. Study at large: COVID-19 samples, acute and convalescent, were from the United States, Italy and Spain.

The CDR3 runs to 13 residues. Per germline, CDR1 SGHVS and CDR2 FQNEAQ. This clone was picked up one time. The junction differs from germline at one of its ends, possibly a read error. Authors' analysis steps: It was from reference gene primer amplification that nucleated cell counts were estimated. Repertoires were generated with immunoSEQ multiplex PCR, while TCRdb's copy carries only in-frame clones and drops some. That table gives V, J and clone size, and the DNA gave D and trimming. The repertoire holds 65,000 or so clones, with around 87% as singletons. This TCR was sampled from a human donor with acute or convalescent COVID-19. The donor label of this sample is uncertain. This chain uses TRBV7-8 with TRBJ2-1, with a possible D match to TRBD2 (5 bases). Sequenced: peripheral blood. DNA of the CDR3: TGTGCCAGCAGCCTAGCTCCCGGGAATGAGCAGTTCTTC. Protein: CASSLAPGNEQFF.